This TCR beta chain was documented in a study of tumor-infiltrating lymphocytes in primary liver carcinoma. Study information: Resection treated the patients' primary liver carcinoma. Study-level points and caveats: A significantly higher top-250-clone fraction was recorded for tumors than for blood (p = 0.039).

The V gene's germline CDR1 is LGHNA and CDR2 YNFKEQ. The V end was cut by 2 bases, the J end by 8 bases, with 6 bases between. CDR3 size: 11 residues. In addition to blood RNA drawn from unsorted whole blood, germline DNA was extracted. Blood samples of around 4 milliliters were drawn preoperatively. Worth noting for this clonotype: Its antigen is not known.

A primer matching the constant region was used to make TCR beta cDNA from 450 to 500 ng of total RNA. Libraries covering TCR beta were generated through three nested multiplex PCR rounds (using a slightly modified ARM-PCR). Researchers ran the first two PCR rounds for 10 cycles each with TRBV1-TRBV30 forward primers and a C-beta reverse primer. MiXCR, applied by TCRdb to the multiplex PCR reads, yields one record per CDR3 protein. The table has hundreds of thousands of distinct CDR3 sequences, approximately 60% seen once. The chain employs TRBV4-2 and TRBJ1-2, with D unclear. This sequence was found in a middle-aged man with primary liver carcinoma and hepatitis B virus infection. Sequenced input: peripheral blood. CDR3 bases: TGTGCCAGCAGCCAATCGCTGGGCTACACCTTC. It codes for CASSQSLGYTF.